Following are 17 T cell receptor beta chains from one sample sequenced in a study of T cells after yellow fever vaccination. MiXCR, run by TCRdb on the 5' RACE reads, gives a single entry per CDR3 protein. The table lists 500,000 to 650,000 distinct CDR3 sequences, roughly an eighth of them singletons. The sequenced sample was PBMCs, obtained on the day of the yellow fever booster vaccination. Source of these receptors: a man aged 25 to 45 who received the YFV17D yellow fever vaccine.

A few counts support this clonotype. The rearrangement uses TRBV5-1 and TRBJ1-1; 7 nucleotides agree with TRBD1. V was clipped by 0 bases and J by 8 bases; unmatched bases: 10. This CDR3 spans 15 amino acids. Germline V CDR1 and CDR2: SGHRS, YFSETQ. The CDR3 region is CASSLDRGGVGEAFF. The CDR3 DNA reads as TGCGCCAGCAGCTTGGACAGGGGCGGGGTCGGGGAAGCTTTCTTT.

As to this clonotype: It may be a read error: a sequence one base away is much more abundant. In DNA, the CDR3 is TGTGCCAGCAGCTCTCCAGGGTCTGGTAGAAACACCATATATTTT. As protein: CASSSPGSGRNTIYF. This chain links TRBV7-2 with TRBJ1-3, with D tentatively TRBD1 (5 bases). Germline CDR1 SGHTA, CDR2 FQGNSA. Trimming pared 4 bases from V and 5 bases from J, leaving 15 bases between. The CDR3 consists of 15 residues.

This clonotype occurred many times. V gene TRBV20-1 combines with J gene TRBJ2-7; D gene ambiguous. Trimming took 3 bases from V and 2 from J, leaving 5 bases between them. This CDR3 has 11 residues. Looked up from germline, CDR1 is DFQATT and CDR2 is SNEGSKA (reference sequence). The CDR3 is CSASGPYEQYF. CDR3 DNA: TGCAGTGCTAGCGGTCCCTACGAGCAGTACTTC.

This clonotype has just a few counts. The V and J genes are TRBV7-2 and TRBJ2-5; 9 bases fit TRBD2. The V and J ends lost 5 bases and 9 bases, in that order; junction bases with no gene match: 13. The V gene's germline CDR1 is SGHTA and CDR2 FQGNSA. The CDR3 covers 15 residues. The CDR3 loop reads CASSPTTSGWWAQYF. In nucleotides, the CDR3 is TGTGCCAGCAGCCCCACGACTAGCGGCTGGTGGGCCCAGTACTTC.

J is TRBJ2-7 and V is TRBV23-1, with a possible D match to TRBD1 (6 bases). TRBV23-1 is an ORF, and what it does is uncertain. The CDR3 length is 13 residues. V lost 3 bases and J 3 bases, leaving 9 bases between the germline ends. The CDR3 DNA sequence: TGCGCCAGCAGTCACGTACAGGGCTACGAGCAGTACTTC. Translated: CASSHVQGYEQYF.

This clonotype was recorded a few times. V and J are TRBV7-2 and TRBJ2-1; no reliable D call. There are 16 residues in the CDR3. Germline-derived CDR1 and CDR2 are SGHTA and FQGNSA. The germline V and J ends were trimmed by 7 bases and 5 bases, with 21 bases remaining between them. DNA for the CDR3: TGTGCCAGCAACCAAGGCCGTTACGTCCTACACAATGAGCAGTTCTTC. Amino acid sequence: CASNQGRYVLHNEQFF.

A few counts support this clonotype. This chain uses TRBV19 with TRBJ1-2; unclear D gene. V lost 0 bases, J lost 4 bases, and 9 bases lay in between. This CDR3 contains 14 residues. Germline V gene data show CDR1 as LNHDA and CDR2 as SQIVND (reference sequence). CDR3 bases: TGTGCCAGTAGTATAGATTCTAGCAGCTATGGCTACACCTTC. Translated: CASSIDSSSYGYTF.

There are a few counts of this clonotype. V is TRBV7-2 and J is TRBJ1-6; D is unclear. The germline CDR1 and CDR2 sequences are SGHTA and FQGNSA. The CDR3 contains 14 residues. V shed 1 base and J shed 10 bases, with 11 bases lying between them. CDR3 bases: TGTGCCAGCAGCTTAGAGCCAGAATACTCACCCCTCCACTTT. Protein: CASSLEPEYSPLHF.

The chain links TRBV9 to TRBJ1-2; the D gene is possibly TRBD1 (5 bases). The CDR3 runs 13 residues. The germline gives CDR1 SGDLS, CDR2 YYNGEE. V was clipped by 2 bases and J by 6 bases, with 11 bases between them. The DNA for the CDR3 is TGTGCCAGCAGCGTGGGGGAACACGATGGCTACACCTTC. Its protein is CASSVGEHDGYTF.

Only a few counts were recorded for this clonotype. The chain links TRBV7-8 to TRBJ1-5; D gene ambiguous. V was pared by 4 bases and J by 4 bases, with 8 bases between. The CDR3 spans 13 residues. Per germline, CDR1 SGHVS and CDR2 FQNEAQ. In DNA, the CDR3 is TGTGCCAGCAGCTCCCGGGCGAATCAGCCCCAGCATTTT. Amino acids: CASSSRANQPQHF.

This clonotype occurred many times. This CDR3 is CASRAGLAESYEQYF. The CDR3 region has the DNA TGTGCCAGCAGGGCGGGACTAGCGGAGAGCTACGAGCAGTACTTC. This chain joins TRBV12-3 or TRBV12-4 and TRBJ2-7, with 11 bases lining up with TRBD2. CDR3 length equals 15 residues. V lost 6 bases, J lost 3 bases, and 7 bases stayed unmatched.

The chain joins TRBV6-1 to TRBJ2-4, with D tentatively TRBD1 or TRBD2 (5 bases each). V lost 6 bases, J lost 2 bases, and 14 bases lay in between. This CDR3 spans 15 amino acids. Germline V gene sequence: CDR1 MNHNS, CDR2 SASEGT. CDR3 DNA: TGTGCCAGCAGCGCCATCAGGGACCCCAAAAACATTCAGTACTTC. Its translation: CASSAIRDPKNIQYF.

V usage is TRBV29-1 and J usage is TRBJ2-3, with D possibly TRBD1 on 5 matching bases. Germline CDR1 reads SQVTM; CDR2 reads ANQGSEA. Trimming cost V 0 bases and J 4 bases, with 11 bases left between them. The length of the CDR3 is 14 residues. The CDR3, as DNA: TGCAGCGTTGAAGATCAGGGCAAGTCAGATACGCAGTATTTT. Its translation is CSVEDQGKSDTQYF.

The sample holds many counts of this clonotype. CDR3 amino acids: CASSLHRDGTNYGYTF. CDR3 DNA sequence: TGTGCCAGCAGCTTACACCGGGACGGTACTAACTATGGCTACACCTTC. The chain combines TRBV14 with TRBJ1-2; D might be TRBD1 (5 bases). In germline, CDR1 is SGHDN, CDR2 FVKESK. With 5 bases removed from V and 0 bases from J, the gap between germline ends came to 16 bases. This CDR3 has 16 residues. Together with reference TRBV14 and TRBJ1-2, the CDR3 gives the full variable domain: EAGVTQFPSHSVIEKGQTVTLRCDPISGHDNLYWYRRVMGKEIKFLLHFVKESKQDESGMPNNRFLAERTGGTYSTLKVQPAELEDSGVYFCASSLHRDGTNYGYTFGSGTRLTVV.

This clonotype was seen a handful of times. This sequence joins TRBV6-2 or TRBV6-3 and TRBJ2-7; TRBD2 matches 8 bases. This CDR3 is built from 14 residues. With 2 bases clipped from V and 6 bases from J, the junction kept 6 bases outside the gene matches. From germline, CDR1 is MNHEY and CDR2 SVGEGT. CDR3 sequence (DNA): TGTGCCAGCAGTTACAGTATCGCGGGAGGCGAGCAGTACTTC. Residues: CASSYSIAGGEQYF.

V is TRBV9 and J is TRBJ2-1, with 9 bases lining up with TRBD2. The germline V gene encodes CDR1 SGDLS and CDR2 YYNGEE. This CDR3 is 14 amino acids long. Losses at the gene ends were 6 bases for V and 5 bases for J; bases not matched to a gene: 6. The CDR3 coding sequence is TGTGCCAGCACCGCGGGACTAGCCGACAATGAGCAGTTCTTC. It specifies CASTAGLADNEQFF.

This chain joins TRBV10-3 and TRBJ2-1; D not resolved. Trimming removed 0 bases from V and 5 bases from J, with 5 bases in between. CDR1 and CDR2 from the germline V gene are ENHRY and SYGVKD. The CDR3 is made up of 13 amino acids. CDR3 in amino acids: CAISESTNNEQFF. CDR3 coding DNA: TGTGCCATCAGTGAGTCGACAAACAATGAGCAGTTCTTC.